This T cell receptor beta chain emerged from a study of cytomegalovirus exposure and HLA in healthy donors. Primers included in the PCR were 60 Vbeta and 13 Jbeta primers. The table came from immunoSEQ multiplex PCR; TCRdb's copy has only in-frame clones and leaves some out. The sample holds approximately 120,000 clones; around three quarters are singletons and the top ten take approximately 11%. Germline CDR1 and CDR2: LNHDA and SQIVND (reference sequence). The CDR3 extends over 15 amino acids. V was cut by 3 bases and J by 3 bases, with 15 bases left in between. The sequence was obtained from a man aged 35 to 55 in good health and CMV-seropositive. The V call is TRBV19, the J call TRBJ2-7, with a possible D match to TRBD1 (6 bases). Source material: PBMCs. The CDR3 here is CASSIGSGAVYEQYF. The CDR3 nucleotides are TGTGCCAGTAGTATTGGGTCAGGGGCAGTCTACGAGCAGTACTTC.